One sample yielded the 14 T cell receptor beta chains listed below, sequenced in a study of T cell responses to AZD1222 COVID-19 vaccine. Repertoires were generated with immunoSEQ multiplex PCR, while TCRdb's copy carries only in-frame clones and drops some. The repertoire holds 100,000 to 130,000 clones, with about 82% as singletons. The source was peripheral blood, collected on day 0 of AZD1222 vaccination. The receptors shown here come from an adult in good health.

The chain joins TRBV11-3 to TRBJ2-3; 15 bases agree with TRBD2. V was pared by 6 bases and J by 4 bases, with 11 bases of the junction left unmatched. This CDR3 contains 18 residues. Germline V gene sequence: CDR1 SGHNT, CDR2 YENEEA. In DNA, the CDR3 is TGTGCCAGCAGTTCGAGGACTAGCGGGGGGGCCATCGCAGATACGCAGTATTTT. This sequence encodes CASSSRTSGGAIADTQYF.

This chain links TRBV7-3 with TRBJ1-3; D perhaps matches TRBD1 (6 bases). Germline CDR1 reads SGHTA; CDR2 reads FQGTGA. V was pared by 2 bases and J by 0 bases, with 8 bases between. This CDR3 has 15 amino acids. CDR3 sequence (DNA): TGTGCCAGCAGCTTAGGGGGCGGCTCTGGAAACACCATATATTTT. This gives the protein CASSLGGGSGNTIYF.

V usage is TRBV4-1 and J usage is TRBJ1-3; 7 positions match TRBD1. CDR3 length: 15 residues. The junction had 7 bases not matched to a gene; V was cut back by 4 bases and J by 4 bases. CDR1 and CDR2 (germline): MGHRA, YSYEKL. CDR3 loop: CASSLTTGVGNTIYF. In nucleotides, the CDR3 is TGCGCCAGCAGCCTGACCACAGGGGTCGGAAACACCATATATTTT.

The chain uses TRBV3-1 (or the pseudogene TRBV3-2) and TRBJ1-1; D gene unclear. Trimming cost V 4 bases and J 4 bases, with 22 bases left between them. Per the germline V gene, CDR1 is LGHDT and CDR2 is YNNKEL (reference sequence). The CDR3 consists of 17 residues. This CDR3 reads CASSLTTRWTVTTEAFF. CDR3 in DNA: TGTGCCAGCAGCCTTACGACCCGCTGGACGGTAACCACTGAAGCTTTCTTT.

The chain uses TRBV24-1 and TRBJ1-5, with 7 bases that match TRBD1. This CDR3 region has 13 residues. From germline, CDR1 is KGHDR and CDR2 SFDVKD. V shed 7 bases, J shed 9 bases, and the junction held 8 bases outside the gene matches. CDR3 sequence (DNA): TGTGCCACCAGCCGTACAGGGGTTTGGCCCCAGCATTTT. Its protein product is CATSRTGVWPQHF.

On this clone itself: A single base separates this from a much larger clone, so it may be a read error. V is TRBV7-8 and J is TRBJ2-2; 8 bases match TRBD1. The CDR3 loop spans 14 amino acids. The trim removed 5 bases at V and 6 bases at J, leaving 5 bases unmatched. The germline V gene encodes CDR1 SGHVS and CDR2 FQNEAQ. The CDR3 DNA reads as TGTGCCAGCAGCCCGACAGGGGCGGCCGGGGAGCTGTTTTTT. This codes for CASSPTGAAGELFF.

V and J are TRBV9 and TRBJ2-7; 10 bases agree with TRBD2. The CDR3 has 15 amino acids. Trimming took 3 bases from V and 0 from J; bases not matched to a gene: 3. The germline V gene has CDR1 SGDLS and CDR2 YYNGEE. The chain's CDR3 is CASSALAGASYEQYF. The CDR3 DNA sequence: TGTGCCAGCAGCGCCCTAGCGGGGGCCTCCTACGAGCAGTACTTC.

The chain links TRBV7-2 to TRBJ2-5, with D possibly TRBD2 on 5 matching bases. The CDR3 spans 11 residues. V gave up 3 bases and J gave up 7 bases, with 6 bases separating them. The germline CDR1 and CDR2 sequences are SGHTA and FQGNSA. The CDR3 reads CASSFRGTQYF. As DNA, the CDR3 is TGTGCCAGCAGCTTTCGGGGGACCCAGTACTTC. Complete variable domain (other parts from reference TRBV7-2 and TRBJ2-5): GAGVSQSPSNKVTEKGKDVELRCDPISGHTALYWYRQSLGQGLEFLIYFQGNSAPDKSGLPSDRFSAERTGGSVSTLTIQRTQQEDSAVYLCASSFRGTQYFGPGTRLLVL.

The chain has TRBV10-3 and TRBJ1-6; no firm D call. CDR3 size: 13 residues. Germline assignment: CDR1 ENHRY and CDR2 SYGVKD. Trimming shortened V by 11 bases and J by 1 base, and 9 bases separated the two germline ends. The CDR3 loop reads CAATTSYNSPLHF. CDR3 DNA sequence: TGTGCCGCCACGACGTCCTATAATTCACCCCTCCACTTT.

This clone was picked up a small number of times. The chain links TRBV19 to TRBJ2-1, with 10 nucleotides matching TRBD2. The germline V gene encodes CDR1 LNHDA and CDR2 SQIVND (reference sequence). CDR3 length: 15 amino acids. The J segment lost 5 bases and the V segment lost 5 bases, leaving 6 bases of the junction unmatched. The CDR3 reads CASSWERGGHNEQFF. The CDR3 DNA sequence: TGTGCCAGTAGTTGGGAGCGGGGGGGCCACAATGAGCAGTTCTTC.

This chain connects TRBV29-1 to TRBJ1-1; D not resolved. Germline CDR1 is SQVTM and CDR2 is ANQGSEA. The CDR3 length is 14 residues. V gave up 3 bases and J gave up 1 base, with 12 bases separating them. The CDR3 here is CSVEPRLTNTEAFF. The CDR3 region has the DNA TGCAGCGTTGAGCCCCGACTGACGAACACTGAAGCTTTCTTT.

CDR3 region: CASSFSGTYNEQFF. DNA of the CDR3: TGTGCCAGCAGCTTCTCCGGGACATACAATGAGCAGTTCTTC. The V and J genes are TRBV11-2 and TRBJ2-1, with D possibly matching TRBD1 (6 bases). V lost 3 bases and J 4 bases, leaving 10 bases between the germline ends. The CDR3 totals 14 residues. Germline CDR1 reads SGHAT; CDR2 reads FQNNGV. The full variable domain, its missing parts supplied by reference TRBV11-2 and TRBJ2-1, is EAGVAQSPRYKIIEKRQSVAFWCNPISGHATLYWYQQILGQGPKLLIQFQNNGVVDDSQLPKDRFSAERLKGVDSTLKIQPAKLEDSAVYLCASSFSGTYNEQFFGPGTRLTVL.

The chain recombines TRBV19 with TRBJ1-4; 9 bases match TRBD1. The V gene end was trimmed by 7 bases and the J gene end by 3 bases; junction bases not matched to a gene: 0. The germline V gene encodes CDR1 LNHDA and CDR2 SQIVND (reference sequence). CDR3 length: 13 amino acids. In nucleotides, the CDR3 is TGTGCCAGTAACAGGGGGCCTAATGAAAAACTGTTTTTT. Its translation: CASNRGPNEKLFF.

The genes are TRBV5-1 and TRBJ1-3, with 7 bases identical to TRBD1. CDR1 and CDR2 (germline): SGHRS, YFSETQ. CDR3 length: 17 amino acids. V lost 3 bases and J lost 1; bases outside the gene matches: 10. The CDR3 loop reads CASSSSPQTGSGNTIYF. The CDR3 DNA is TGCGCCAGCAGCTCAAGCCCCCAGACAGGGTCTGGAAACACCATATATTTT.